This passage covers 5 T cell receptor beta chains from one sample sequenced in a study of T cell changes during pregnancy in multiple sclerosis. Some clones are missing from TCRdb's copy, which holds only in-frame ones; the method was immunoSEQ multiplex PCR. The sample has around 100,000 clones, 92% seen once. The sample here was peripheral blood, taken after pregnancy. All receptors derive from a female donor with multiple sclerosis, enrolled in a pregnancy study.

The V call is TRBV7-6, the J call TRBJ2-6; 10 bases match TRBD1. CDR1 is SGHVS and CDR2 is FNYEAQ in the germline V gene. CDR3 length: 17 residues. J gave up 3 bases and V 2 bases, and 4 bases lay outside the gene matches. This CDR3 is CASSLSTGGGGANVLTF. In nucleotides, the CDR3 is TGTGCCAGCAGCTTATCGACAGGGGGCGGTGGGGCCAACGTCCTGACTTTC.

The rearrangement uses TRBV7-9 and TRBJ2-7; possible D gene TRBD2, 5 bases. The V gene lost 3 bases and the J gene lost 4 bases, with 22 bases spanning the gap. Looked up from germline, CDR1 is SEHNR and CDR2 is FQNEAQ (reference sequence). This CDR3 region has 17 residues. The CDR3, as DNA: TGTGCCAGCAGCTTCCCGTTAACGGGGATCTCTCTTTACGAGCAGTACTTC. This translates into CASSFPLTGISLYEQYF.

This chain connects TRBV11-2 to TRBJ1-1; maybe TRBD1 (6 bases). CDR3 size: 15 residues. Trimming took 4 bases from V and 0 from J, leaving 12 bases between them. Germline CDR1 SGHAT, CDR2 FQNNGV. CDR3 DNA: TGTGCCAGCAGCTGGCACGGACAGTTGAACACTGAAGCTTTCTTT. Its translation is CASSWHGQLNTEAFF.

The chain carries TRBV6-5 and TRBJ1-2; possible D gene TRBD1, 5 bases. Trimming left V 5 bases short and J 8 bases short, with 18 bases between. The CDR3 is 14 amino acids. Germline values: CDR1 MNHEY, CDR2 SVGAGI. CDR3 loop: CASSTRAGQTGYTF. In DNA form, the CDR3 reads TGTGCCAGCAGTACCAGGGCAGGCCAAACCGGCTACACCTTC.

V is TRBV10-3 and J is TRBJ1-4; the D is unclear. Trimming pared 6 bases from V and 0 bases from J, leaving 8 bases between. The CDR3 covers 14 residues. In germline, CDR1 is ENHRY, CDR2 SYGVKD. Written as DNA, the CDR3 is TGTGCCATCAGCTCGGACTCAACTAATGAAAAACTGTTTTTT. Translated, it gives CAISSDSTNEKLFF.